The clone carrying this T cell receptor beta chain was counted between two and nine times. The data were taken from a study of blood T cell repertoires in COVID-19. Across the whole study: T cells, B-cell-depleted T cells, or PBMCs provided the cDNA or gDNA that served as material.

The length of the CDR3 is 12 residues. Per germline, CDR1 SQVTM and CDR2 ANQGSEA. V dropped 2 bases and J dropped 6; count of bases not matched to a gene: 3. Original methodology: Estimation of nucleated cell counts relied on the amplification of reference gene primers. The data were produced by immunoSEQ multiplex PCR, yet TCRdb's version contains in-frame clones alone and is incomplete. That table is the source of V, J and clone size, and D and trimming were worked out from the DNA. The repertoire holds about 37,000 clones, with about 87% as singletons. The TCR originated in a human donor in a cohort sampled during active COVID-19. The rearrangement joins TRBV29-1 to TRBJ1-2, with TRBD1 matching 7 bases. Source material: peripheral blood. This CDR3 reads CSVERDRDGYTF. CDR3 nucleotides: TGCAGCGTTGAAAGAGACAGGGATGGCTACACCTTC.